A single sample is the source of the 27 T cell receptor beta chains below, sequenced in a study of T cell repertoires in cytomegalovirus infection. TCRdb re-analysed the reads in MiXCR, keeping a single row per CDR3 protein. This repertoire shows approximately 500,000 distinct CDR3 sequences, 11% found once; its top ten account for 10%. Input material: PBMCs. These receptors all come from a human donor in good health (CMV status not recorded). Some clones in this sample may be carry-over from other donors' samples.

The V call is TRBV9, the J call TRBJ2-1; D is ambiguous. The germline V gene encodes CDR1 SGDLS and CDR2 YYNGEE. There are 11 residues in the CDR3. V shed 1 base and J shed 13 bases, with 9 bases lying between them. The CDR3, as DNA: TGTGCCAGCAGCGTAAGATCCCGTCAGTTCTTC. Protein sequence: CASSVRSRQFF.

J is TRBJ2-2 and V is TRBV20-1; 8 bases agree with TRBD1. Germline trimming cut 2 bases from V and 2 bases from J; bases unmatched to any gene: 16. The CDR3 is made up of 19 amino acids. CDR1 is DFQATT and CDR2 is SNEGSKA in the germline V gene (reference sequence). The CDR3 loop reads CSARPRDRSESRNTGELFF. In nucleotides, the CDR3 is TGCAGTGCTAGACCCCGGGACAGGTCTGAGAGCCGAAACACCGGGGAGCTGTTTTTT.

With respect to this clonotype: The junction shows a germline mismatch at one end, possibly a read error. J is TRBJ2-2 and V is TRBV9; D is uncertain. CDR1 and CDR2 from the germline V gene are SGDLS and YYNGEE. The CDR3 length is 14 residues. CDR3 DNA sequence: TGTGCCATCAGCGTAACGAGCAGCACCGGGGAGCTGTTTTTT. Protein product: CAISVTSSTGELFF.

This clonotype was counted only a few times. The chain couples TRBV10-3 to TRBJ2-5, with D possibly being TRBD2 (7 bases). Germline V CDR1 and CDR2: ENHRY, SYGVKD. The CDR3 runs to 14 residues. V lost 5 bases and J lost 5, with 15 bases in between. In nucleotides, the CDR3 is TGTGCCATCAGTAACTCGAGGGGGGGGGAGACCCAGTACTTC. Its translation is CAISNSRGGETQYF.

In its sample, this clonotype was seen many times. The chain combines TRBV12-3 or TRBV12-4 with TRBJ2-2; 7 bases map to TRBD2. J gave up 7 bases and V 2 bases, and 7 bases lay outside the gene matches. The CDR3 covers 15 residues. The CDR3 protein is CASSLRQGGIGELFF. For the CDR3, the DNA is TGTGCCAGCAGTTTAAGGCAGGGAGGGATCGGGGAGCTGTTTTTT.

About this clonotype itself: This sequence may be a read error, since a much larger clone differs from it by one base. This sequence joins TRBV6-6 and TRBJ2-7, with 7 bases fitting TRBD2. The CDR3 extends over 16 amino acids. V lost 10 bases and J lost 0; bases outside the gene matches: 15. The germline V gene encodes CDR1 MNHNY and CDR2 SVGAGI (reference sequence). CDR3 in amino acids: CANRPTGRGTSYEQYF. The CDR3 DNA follows: TGTGCCAACAGGCCGACGGGGCGGGGGACCTCCTACGAGCAGTACTTC.

This clonotype was seen only a few times. The chain is built from TRBV5-1 and TRBJ2-7; D is unresolved. The germline CDR1 and CDR2 sequences are SGHRS and YFSETQ. Trimming stripped 5 bases from V and 0 bases from J, with 9 bases between. This CDR3 region has 13 residues. CDR3 DNA: TGCGCCAGCAGTGAACTTAACTCCTACGAGCAGTACTTC. It translates to CASSELNSYEQYF.

This clonotype was recorded many times. The chain uses TRBV12-3 or TRBV12-4 and TRBJ2-7; D is possibly TRBD2 (6 bases). Deletions cut 2 bases from V and 2 bases from J, with 10 bases between. CDR3 length: 14 amino acids. The CDR3: CASSLIGTPYEQYF. CDR3 DNA sequence: TGTGCCAGCAGTTTAATCGGGACTCCCTACGAGCAGTACTTC.

In its sample, this clonotype was seen a few times. CDR3 DNA sequence: TGTGCCAGCGTGCGGGACATGAACACTGAAGCTTTCTTT. Its translation: CASVRDMNTEAFF. V gene TRBV2 combines with J gene TRBJ1-1; D perhaps matches TRBD1 (6 bases). The CDR3 has 13 residues. V gave up 8 bases and J gave up 0 bases, with 10 bases separating them. Germline V CDR1 and CDR2: SNHLY, FYNNEI.

This clonotype has at least ten counts. J is TRBJ2-2 and V is TRBV5-1; D not certain. Germline V gene sequence: CDR1 SGHRS, CDR2 YFSETQ. CDR3 length: 14 amino acids. The V end lost 7 bases, the J end lost 7 bases, and 17 bases lay between the germline ends. The CDR3: CASLASLGGGELFF. CDR3 nucleotides: TGCGCCAGCTTAGCCTCCCTGGGCGGCGGGGAGCTGTTTTTT.

This clonotype was observed at least ten times. J is TRBJ1-5 and V is TRBV12-3 or TRBV12-4; D is uncertain. V was trimmed by 7 bases and J by 5 bases, leaving 15 bases between them. The CDR3 loop spans 14 amino acids. The DNA of the CDR3 is TGTGCCAGCACCTCGGGAGGTCGACATCAGCCCCAGCATTTT. Encoded protein: CASTSGGRHQPQHF.

This clonotype was observed a few times. The chain has TRBV10-3 and TRBJ1-2; D is undetermined. Trimming took off 3 bases at V and 7 bases at J, with 9 bases between the two ends. Per germline, CDR1 ENHRY and CDR2 SYGVKD. The CDR3 length is 12 residues. The CDR3 here is CAISEGISGYTF. The CDR3 DNA is TGTGCCATCAGTGAAGGTATCAGTGGCTACACCTTC.

This clonotype was found many times. The rearrangement links TRBV14 to TRBJ1-5, with D maybe TRBD1 (6 bases). V shed 2 bases and J shed 5 bases, with 10 bases lying between them. The CDR3 is 14 amino acids. Germline loops: CDR1 SGHDN, CDR2 FVKESK. This CDR3 is CASSQWGADQPQHF. CDR3 coding DNA: TGTGCCAGCAGCCAATGGGGGGCTGATCAGCCCCAGCATTTT.

This clonotype was counted a few times. This chain links TRBV6-1 with TRBJ2-3; D not certain. The CDR3 covers 13 residues. V was cut by 1 base and J by 8 bases, with 10 bases left in between. Germline values: CDR1 MNHNS, CDR2 SASEGT. CDR3 residues: CASSEVKLPTQYF. In DNA form, the CDR3 reads TGTGCCAGCAGTGAAGTAAAGTTGCCTACGCAGTATTTT.

V gene TRBV4-2 combines with J gene TRBJ1-2; TRBD1 matches 7 bases. CDR3 length: 14 residues. V was clipped by 3 bases and J by 7 bases; unmatched bases: 8. CDR1 and CDR2 (germline): LGHNA, YNFKEQ. The DNA for the CDR3 is TGTGCCAGCAGCCAGGGTGGCAGGGGGGGTGGCTACACCTTC. It codes for CASSQGGRGGGYTF.

This clonotype has at least ten counts. The chain carries TRBV28 and TRBJ2-7; D not resolved. Between the trimmed V and J ends, which lost 7 bases and 2 bases, there was a span of 6 bases. Germline V gene lookup returns CDR1 MDHEN and CDR2 SYDVKM. This CDR3 is built from 11 residues. CDR3 residues: CASMGTYEQYF. The CDR3 nucleotides are TGTGCCAGCATGGGTACCTACGAGCAGTACTTC.

Ten or more counts support this clonotype. The chain joins TRBV28 to TRBJ2-1, with 11 bases identical to TRBD2. The CDR3 loop spans 15 amino acids. Germline CDR1 MDHEN, CDR2 SYDVKM. V lost 5 bases to trimming and J lost 4 bases; unmatched junction nucleotides: 4. CDR3 sequence reads: CASSLSGGEYNEQFF. The CDR3 DNA is TGTGCCAGCAGTCTTAGCGGGGGGGAATACAATGAGCAGTTCTTC.

This rearrangement joins TRBV7-9 to TRBJ2-7; D gene ambiguous. This CDR3 region has 12 residues. The V gene's germline CDR1 is SEHNR and CDR2 FQNEAQ (reference sequence). The ends were cut back, 0 bases at V and 4 bases at J, with 4 bases in the middle. CDR3 sequence (DNA): TGTGCCAGCAGCTTAGCCCATTACGAGCAGTACTTC. Protein: CASSLAHYEQYF.

This clonotype showed up many times. V usage is TRBV19 and J usage is TRBJ2-1; D may be TRBD2 (5 bases). With 3 bases removed from V and 5 bases from J, the gap between germline ends came to 11 bases. The CDR3 length is 14 residues. Per the germline V gene, CDR1 is LNHDA and CDR2 is SQIVND (reference sequence). The CDR3 here is CASSIQRIDNEQFF. As DNA, the CDR3 is TGTGCCAGTAGTATCCAGCGGATCGACAATGAGCAGTTCTTC.

This clonotype occurred many times. V gene TRBV7-8 combines with J gene TRBJ2-4; maybe TRBD1 (6 bases). Germline CDR1 is SGHVS and CDR2 is FQNEAQ. There are 18 residues in the CDR3. Trimming left V 5 bases short and J 0 bases short, with 20 bases between. CDR3 sequence reads: CASSPSRDTALAKNIQYF. CDR3 DNA sequence: TGTGCCAGCAGCCCCAGCAGGGACACGGCTCTAGCCAAAAACATTCAGTACTTC.

There are many counts of this clonotype. The V and J genes are TRBV28 and TRBJ2-1, with TRBD2 identical over 10 bases. This CDR3 is built from 15 residues. V dropped 6 bases and J dropped 10; count of bases not matched to a gene: 12. Germline values: CDR1 MDHEN, CDR2 SYDVKM. DNA for the CDR3: TGTGCCAGCAGCAACCAGCGGGGGGGCCAACGGGAGCAGTTCTTC. Protein: CASSNQRGGQREQFF.

Only a few counts were recorded for this clonotype. The V call is TRBV7-3, the J call TRBJ2-5; weak D call: TRBD1 (6 bases). Germline V lookup: CDR1 SGHTA, CDR2 FQGTGA. CDR3 length: 15 amino acids. V was shortened by 3 bases and J by 4 bases, with 15 bases between the two germline ends. The CDR3 spells CASSFRDTPLETQYF. The DNA of the CDR3 is TGTGCCAGCAGCTTCAGGGACACCCCTTTAGAGACCCAGTACTTC.

This clonotype was counted many times. The V gene is TRBV29-1, the J gene TRBJ1-2, with 8 bases lining up with TRBD1. The junction had 7 bases not matched to a gene; V was cut back by 4 bases and J by 3 bases. Looked up from germline, CDR1 is SQVTM and CDR2 is ANQGSEA. This CDR3 is built from 14 residues. The CDR3 region is CSVGSGGDYYGYTF. The CDR3 nucleotides are TGCAGCGTTGGGTCAGGGGGCGATTACTATGGCTACACCTTC.

This clonotype has ten or more counts. The chain recombines TRBV28 with TRBJ1-2; perhaps TRBD1 as D (6 bases). This CDR3 contains 14 residues. Trimming removed 5 bases at V and 4 bases at J, with 14 bases between. Germline loops: CDR1 MDHEN, CDR2 SYDVKM. The CDR3 protein is CASSPIDRFYGYTF. As DNA, the CDR3 is TGTGCCAGCAGTCCAATTGACAGGTTCTATGGCTACACCTTC.

This clonotype was seen ten or more times. The chain combines TRBV7-9 with TRBJ2-7; D call uncertain. Germline V CDR1 and CDR2: SEHNR, FQNEAQ (reference sequence). This CDR3 has 13 amino acids. Trimming removed 2 bases at V and 7 bases at J, with 12 bases between. The CDR3 sequence: CASSLTAVWEQYF. The CDR3 nucleotides read TGTGCCAGCAGCTTAACGGCTGTCTGGGAGCAGTACTTC. Supplemented by reference TRBV7-9 and TRBJ2-7, the full variable domain reads DTGVSQNPRHKITKRGQNVTFRCDPISEHNRLYWYRQTLGQGPEFLTYFQNEAQLEKSRLLSDRFSAERPKGSFSTLEIQRTEQGDSAMYLCASSLTAVWEQYFGPGTRLTVT.

CDR3 protein: CASSQGGVSNQPQHF. The CDR3 DNA follows: TGTGCCAGCAGCCAGGGGGGCGTTAGCAATCAGCCCCAGCATTTT. The rearrangement links TRBV3-1 to TRBJ1-5; a weak D match, TRBD1 (6 bases). Per the germline V gene, CDR1 is LGHDT and CDR2 is YNNKEL (reference sequence). CDR3 length equals 15 residues. V lost 3 bases and J 0 bases, leaving 9 bases between the germline ends.

This clonotype was seen many times. The V call is TRBV29-1, the J call TRBJ2-5, with D tentatively TRBD1 or TRBD2 (6 bases each). The V and J ends lost 3 bases and 1 base respectively, with 9 bases between them. Per germline, CDR1 SQVTM and CDR2 ANQGSEA. The CDR3 runs to 13 residues. Here the CDR3 reads CSVEGGSQETQYF. CDR3 nucleotides: TGCAGCGTTGAGGGGGGCTCCCAAGAGACCCAGTACTTC. Full variable domain (outside the CDR3, taken from reference TRBV29-1 and TRBJ2-5): SAVISQKPSRDICQRGTSLTIQCQVDSQVTMMFWYRQQPGQSLTLIATANQGSEATYESGFVIDKFPISRPNLTFSTLTVSNMSPEDSSIYLCSVEGGSQETQYFGPGTRLLVL.